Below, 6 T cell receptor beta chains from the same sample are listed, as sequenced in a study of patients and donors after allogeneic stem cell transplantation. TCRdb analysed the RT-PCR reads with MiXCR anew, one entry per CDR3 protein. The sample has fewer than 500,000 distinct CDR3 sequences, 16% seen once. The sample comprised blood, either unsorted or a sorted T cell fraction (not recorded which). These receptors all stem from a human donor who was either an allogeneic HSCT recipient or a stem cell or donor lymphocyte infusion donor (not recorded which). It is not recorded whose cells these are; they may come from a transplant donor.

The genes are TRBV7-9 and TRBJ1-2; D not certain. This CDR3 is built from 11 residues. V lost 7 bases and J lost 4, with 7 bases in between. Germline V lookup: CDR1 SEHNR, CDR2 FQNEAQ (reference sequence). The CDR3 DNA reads TGTGCCAGCACCCCGACCTATGGCTACACCTTC. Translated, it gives CASTPTYGYTF.

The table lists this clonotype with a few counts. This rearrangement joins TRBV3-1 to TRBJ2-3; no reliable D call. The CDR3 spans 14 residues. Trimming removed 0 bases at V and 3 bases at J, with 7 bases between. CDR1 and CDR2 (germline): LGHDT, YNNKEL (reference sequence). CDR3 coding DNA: TGTGCCAGCAGCCAAGATGGAAAGACAGATACGCAGTATTTT. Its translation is CASSQDGKTDTQYF.

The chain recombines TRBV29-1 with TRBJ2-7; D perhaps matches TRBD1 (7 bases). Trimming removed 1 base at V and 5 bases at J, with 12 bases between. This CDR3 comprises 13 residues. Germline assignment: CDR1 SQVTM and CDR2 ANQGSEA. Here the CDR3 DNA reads TGCAGCGTTGAAGGAGGGGGCGGGAACGAGCAGTACTTC. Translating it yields CSVEGGGGNEQYF.

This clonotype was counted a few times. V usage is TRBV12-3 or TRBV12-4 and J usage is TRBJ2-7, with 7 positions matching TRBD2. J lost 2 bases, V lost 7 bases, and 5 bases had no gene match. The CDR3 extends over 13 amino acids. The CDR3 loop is CASTYGGAYEQYF. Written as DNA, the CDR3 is TGTGCCAGCACCTATGGGGGGGCCTACGAGCAGTACTTC.

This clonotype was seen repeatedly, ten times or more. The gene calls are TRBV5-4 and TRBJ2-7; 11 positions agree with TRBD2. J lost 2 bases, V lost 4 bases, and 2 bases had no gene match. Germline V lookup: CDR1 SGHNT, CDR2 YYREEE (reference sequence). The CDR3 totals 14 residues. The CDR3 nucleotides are TGTGCCAGCAGCCCGGGACTAGCGGCCTACGAGCAGTACTTC. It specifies CASSPGLAAYEQYF.

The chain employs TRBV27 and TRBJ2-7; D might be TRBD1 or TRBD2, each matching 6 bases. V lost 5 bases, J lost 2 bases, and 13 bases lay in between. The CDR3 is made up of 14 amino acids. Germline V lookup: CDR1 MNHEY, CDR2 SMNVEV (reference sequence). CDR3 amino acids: CASSPLRDTYEQYF. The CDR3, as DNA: TGTGCCAGCAGTCCCCTGCGGGACACCTACGAGCAGTACTTC.